This section outlines one T cell receptor (beta chain) sequence together with its context. With random hexamers, reverse transcription was performed on about 0.5 to 1 ug of RNA. Amplification of TCR beta CDR3 spanned 54 Vbeta and 13 Jbeta via immunoSEQ multiplex PCR. TCRdb processed the immunoSEQ multiplex PCR reads anew with MiXCR; each CDR3 protein has one entry. The sample includes 250,000 to 350,000 distinct CDR3 sequences, roughly 84% seen only once; the top ten take approximately 0.12%. This specimen belongs to a study of CD8 T cells in Susac syndrome. Sequencing of TCR beta was carried out in blood CD8+ and CD4+ T cells. Multiple sclerosis controls were treatment-naive patients with stable or active relapsing-remitting disease. Negative isolation yielded CD4+ and CD8+ T cells, and FACS enriched TEMRA cells. The clonotype originates from a human donor with multiple sclerosis. Sequenced input: CD8+ T cells from PBMCs.

DNA for the CDR3: TGTGCCAGCAGCTTAAGTAGGGGAGAGACTGAAGCTTTCTTT. Its translation is CASSLSRGETEAFF. This sequence joins TRBV7-9 and TRBJ1-1; a weak D match, TRBD1 (5 bases). Germline CDR1 and CDR2: SEHNR and FQNEAQ (reference sequence). The CDR3 runs 14 residues. The V end lost 2 bases, the J end lost 5 bases, and 12 bases lay between the germline ends.